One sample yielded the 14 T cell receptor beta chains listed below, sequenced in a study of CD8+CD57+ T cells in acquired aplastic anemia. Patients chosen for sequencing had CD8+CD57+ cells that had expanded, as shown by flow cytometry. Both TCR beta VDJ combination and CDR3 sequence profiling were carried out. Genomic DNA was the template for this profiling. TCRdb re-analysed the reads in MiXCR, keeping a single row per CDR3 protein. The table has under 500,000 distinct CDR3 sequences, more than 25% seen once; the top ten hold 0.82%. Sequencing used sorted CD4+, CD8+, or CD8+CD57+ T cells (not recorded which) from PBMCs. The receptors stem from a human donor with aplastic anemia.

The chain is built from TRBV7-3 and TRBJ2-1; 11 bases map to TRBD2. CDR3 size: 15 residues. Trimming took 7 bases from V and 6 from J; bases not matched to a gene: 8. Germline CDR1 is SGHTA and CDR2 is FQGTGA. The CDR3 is CASTISGGVRNEQFF. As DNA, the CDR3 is TGTGCCAGCACCATTAGCGGGGGGGTTCGCAATGAGCAGTTCTTC.

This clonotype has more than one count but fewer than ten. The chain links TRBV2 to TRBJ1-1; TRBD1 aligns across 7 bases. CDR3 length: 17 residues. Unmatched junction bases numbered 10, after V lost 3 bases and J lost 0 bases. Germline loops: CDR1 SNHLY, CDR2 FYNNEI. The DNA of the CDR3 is TGTGCCAGCAGTGATGGGGGACAGAAGTTTATGAACACTGAAGCTTTCTTT. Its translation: CASSDGGQKFMNTEAFF.

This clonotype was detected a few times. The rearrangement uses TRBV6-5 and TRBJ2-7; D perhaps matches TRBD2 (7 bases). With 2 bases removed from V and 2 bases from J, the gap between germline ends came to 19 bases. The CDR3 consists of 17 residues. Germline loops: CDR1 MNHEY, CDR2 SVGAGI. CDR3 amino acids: CASSYAPLRGPPYEQYF. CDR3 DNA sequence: TGTGCCAGCAGTTACGCGCCTTTGCGGGGGCCCCCCTACGAGCAGTACTTC.

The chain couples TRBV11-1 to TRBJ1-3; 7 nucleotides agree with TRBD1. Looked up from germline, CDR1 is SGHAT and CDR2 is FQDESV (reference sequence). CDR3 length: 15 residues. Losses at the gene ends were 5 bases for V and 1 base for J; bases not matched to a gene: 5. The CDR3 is CASSQGQDSGNTIYF. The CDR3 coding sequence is TGTGCCAGCAGCCAAGGACAGGATTCTGGAAACACCATATATTTT.

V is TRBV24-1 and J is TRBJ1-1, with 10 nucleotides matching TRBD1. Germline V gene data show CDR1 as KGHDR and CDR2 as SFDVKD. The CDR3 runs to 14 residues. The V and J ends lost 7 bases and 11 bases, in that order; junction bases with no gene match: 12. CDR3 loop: CATSITGTGDIAFF. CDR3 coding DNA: TGTGCCACCAGCATCACCGGGACAGGGGATATTGCTTTCTTT.

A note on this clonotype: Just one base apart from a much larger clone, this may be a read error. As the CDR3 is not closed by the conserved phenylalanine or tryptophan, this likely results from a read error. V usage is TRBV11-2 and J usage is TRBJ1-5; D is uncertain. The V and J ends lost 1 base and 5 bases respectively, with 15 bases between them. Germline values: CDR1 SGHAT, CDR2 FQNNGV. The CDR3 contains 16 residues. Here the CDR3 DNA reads TGTGCCAGCAGCTTAGTCGGGGTCCCTTGGGATCAGCCCCAGCATCTT. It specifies CASSLVGVPWDQPQHL.

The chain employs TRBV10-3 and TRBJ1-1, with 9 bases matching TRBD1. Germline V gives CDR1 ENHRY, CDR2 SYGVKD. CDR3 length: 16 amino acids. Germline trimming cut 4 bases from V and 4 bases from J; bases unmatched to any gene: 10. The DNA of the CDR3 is TGTGCCATCAGTGGGGGACAGGGCGGCGTAGGCACTGAAGCTTTCTTT. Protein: CAISGGQGGVGTEAFF.

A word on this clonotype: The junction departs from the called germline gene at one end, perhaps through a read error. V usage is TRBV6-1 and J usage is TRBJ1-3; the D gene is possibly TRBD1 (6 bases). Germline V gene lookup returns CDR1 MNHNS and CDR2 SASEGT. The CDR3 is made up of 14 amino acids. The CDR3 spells CPSSPGVSGNTIYF. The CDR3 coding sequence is TGTCCCAGCAGCCCAGGGGTTTCTGGAAACACCATATATTTT.

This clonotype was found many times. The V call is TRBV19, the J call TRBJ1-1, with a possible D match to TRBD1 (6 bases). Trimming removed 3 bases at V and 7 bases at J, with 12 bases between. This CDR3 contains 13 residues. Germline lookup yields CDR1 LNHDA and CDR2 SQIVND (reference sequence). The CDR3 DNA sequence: TGTGCCAGTAGTATTAGGGCAGGGGATGAAGCTTTCTTT. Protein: CASSIRAGDEAFF.

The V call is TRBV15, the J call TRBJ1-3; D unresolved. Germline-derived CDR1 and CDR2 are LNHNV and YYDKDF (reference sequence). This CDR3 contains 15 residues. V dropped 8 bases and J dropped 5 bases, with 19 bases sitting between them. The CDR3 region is CATSGEANRRNTIYF. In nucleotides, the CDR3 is TGTGCCACCTCTGGCGAGGCAAATAGGCGAAACACCATATATTTT.

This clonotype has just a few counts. DNA for the CDR3: TGTGCCAGCAGCTTGGGGCAGGACGCTACGTATGGCTACACCTTC. Amino acid sequence: CASSLGQDATYGYTF. The chain links TRBV5-6 to TRBJ1-2; no firm D call. Germline CDR1 reads SGHDT; CDR2 reads YYEEEE. Trimming stripped 0 bases from V and 5 bases from J, with 14 bases between. The CDR3 is 15 residues long.

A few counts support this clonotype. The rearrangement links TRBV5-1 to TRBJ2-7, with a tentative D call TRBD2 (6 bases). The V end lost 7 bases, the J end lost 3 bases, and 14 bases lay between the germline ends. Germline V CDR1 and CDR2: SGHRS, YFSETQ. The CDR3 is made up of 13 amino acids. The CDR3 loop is CASAREDFYEQYF. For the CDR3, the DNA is TGCGCCAGCGCCAGGGAGGATTTCTACGAGCAGTACTTC.

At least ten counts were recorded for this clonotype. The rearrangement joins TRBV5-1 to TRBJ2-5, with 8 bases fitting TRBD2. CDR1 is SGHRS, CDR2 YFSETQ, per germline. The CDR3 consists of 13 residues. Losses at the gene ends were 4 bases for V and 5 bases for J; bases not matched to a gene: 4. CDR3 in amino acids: CASSLRTSETQYF. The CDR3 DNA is TGCGCCAGCAGCCTCCGGACTAGCGAGACCCAGTACTTC.

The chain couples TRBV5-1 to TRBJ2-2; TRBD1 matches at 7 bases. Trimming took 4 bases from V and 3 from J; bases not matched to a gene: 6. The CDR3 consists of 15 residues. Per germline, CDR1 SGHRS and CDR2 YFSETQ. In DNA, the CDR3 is TGCGCCAGCAGCAGCAACAGGGGTTACACCGGGGAGCTGTTTTTT. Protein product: CASSSNRGYTGELFF.